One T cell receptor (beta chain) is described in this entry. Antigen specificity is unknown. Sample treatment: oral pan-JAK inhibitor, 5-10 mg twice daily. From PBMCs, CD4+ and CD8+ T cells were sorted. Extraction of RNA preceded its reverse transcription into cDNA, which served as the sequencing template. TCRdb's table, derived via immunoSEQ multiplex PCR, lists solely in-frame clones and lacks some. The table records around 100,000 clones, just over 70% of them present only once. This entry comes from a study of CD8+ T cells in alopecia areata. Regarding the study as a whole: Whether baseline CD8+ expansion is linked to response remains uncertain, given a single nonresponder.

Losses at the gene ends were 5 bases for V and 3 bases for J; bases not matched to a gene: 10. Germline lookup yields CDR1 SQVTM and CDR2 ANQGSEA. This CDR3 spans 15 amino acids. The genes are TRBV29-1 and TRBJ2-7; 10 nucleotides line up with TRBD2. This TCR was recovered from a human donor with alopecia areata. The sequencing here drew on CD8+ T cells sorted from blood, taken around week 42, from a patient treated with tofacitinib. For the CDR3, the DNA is TGCAGCGTTTTCCTAGCGGGGGAGTTTTTCTACGAGCAGTACTTC. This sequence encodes CSVFLAGEFFYEQYF.